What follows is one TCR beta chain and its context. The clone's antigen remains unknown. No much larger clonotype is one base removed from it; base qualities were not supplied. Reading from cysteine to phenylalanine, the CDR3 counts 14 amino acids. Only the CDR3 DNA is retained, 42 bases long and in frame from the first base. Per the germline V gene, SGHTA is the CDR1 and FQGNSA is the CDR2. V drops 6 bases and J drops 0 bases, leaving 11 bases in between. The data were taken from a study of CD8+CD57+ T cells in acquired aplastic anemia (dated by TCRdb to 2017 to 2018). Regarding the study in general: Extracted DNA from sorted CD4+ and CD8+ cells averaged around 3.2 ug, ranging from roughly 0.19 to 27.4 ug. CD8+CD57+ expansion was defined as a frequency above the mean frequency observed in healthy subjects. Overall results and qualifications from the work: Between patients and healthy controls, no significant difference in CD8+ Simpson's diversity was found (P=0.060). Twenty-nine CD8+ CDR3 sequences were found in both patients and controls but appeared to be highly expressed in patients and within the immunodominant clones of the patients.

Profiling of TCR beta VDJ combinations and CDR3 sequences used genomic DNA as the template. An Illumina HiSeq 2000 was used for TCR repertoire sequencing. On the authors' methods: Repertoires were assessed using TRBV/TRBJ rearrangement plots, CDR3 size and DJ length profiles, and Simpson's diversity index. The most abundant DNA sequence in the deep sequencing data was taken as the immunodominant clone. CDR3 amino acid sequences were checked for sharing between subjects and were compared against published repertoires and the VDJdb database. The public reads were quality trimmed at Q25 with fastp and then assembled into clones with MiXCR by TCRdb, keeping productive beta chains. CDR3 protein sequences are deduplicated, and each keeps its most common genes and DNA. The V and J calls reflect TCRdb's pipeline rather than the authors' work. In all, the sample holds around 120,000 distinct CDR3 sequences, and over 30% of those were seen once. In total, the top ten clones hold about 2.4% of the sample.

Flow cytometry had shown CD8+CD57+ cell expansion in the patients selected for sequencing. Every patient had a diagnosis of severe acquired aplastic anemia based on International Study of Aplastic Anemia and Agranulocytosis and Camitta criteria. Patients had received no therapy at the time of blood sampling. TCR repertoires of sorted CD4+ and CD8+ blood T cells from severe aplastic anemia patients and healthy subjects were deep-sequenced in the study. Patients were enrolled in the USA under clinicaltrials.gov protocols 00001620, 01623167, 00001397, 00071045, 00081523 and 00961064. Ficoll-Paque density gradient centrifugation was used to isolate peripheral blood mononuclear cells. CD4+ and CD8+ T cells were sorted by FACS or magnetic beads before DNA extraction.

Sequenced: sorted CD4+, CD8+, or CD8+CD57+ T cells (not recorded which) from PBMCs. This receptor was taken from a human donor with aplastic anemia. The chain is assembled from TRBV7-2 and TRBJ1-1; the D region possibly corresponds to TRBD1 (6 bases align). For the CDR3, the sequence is CASRDSALNTEAFF. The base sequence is TGTGCCAGCAGGGACAGCGCCTTGAACACTGAAGCTTTCTTT.